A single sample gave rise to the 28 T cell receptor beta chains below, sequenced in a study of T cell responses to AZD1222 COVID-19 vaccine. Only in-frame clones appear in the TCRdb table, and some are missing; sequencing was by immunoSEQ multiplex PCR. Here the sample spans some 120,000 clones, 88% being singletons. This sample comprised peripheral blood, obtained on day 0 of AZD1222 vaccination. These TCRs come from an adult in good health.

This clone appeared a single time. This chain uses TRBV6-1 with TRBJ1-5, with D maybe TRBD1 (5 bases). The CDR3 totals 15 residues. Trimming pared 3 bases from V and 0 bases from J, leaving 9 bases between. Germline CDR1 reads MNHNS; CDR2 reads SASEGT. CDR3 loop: CASSDFRASNQPQHF. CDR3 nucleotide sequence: TGTGCCAGCAGTGATTTCAGGGCTAGCAATCAGCCCCAGCATTTT.

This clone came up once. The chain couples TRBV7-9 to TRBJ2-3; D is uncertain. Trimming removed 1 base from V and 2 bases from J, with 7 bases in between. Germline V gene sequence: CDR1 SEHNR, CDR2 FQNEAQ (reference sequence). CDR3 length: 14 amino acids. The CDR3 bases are TGTGCCAGCAGCTTAGATTCACCCACAGATACGCAGTATTTT. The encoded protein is CASSLDSPTDTQYF.

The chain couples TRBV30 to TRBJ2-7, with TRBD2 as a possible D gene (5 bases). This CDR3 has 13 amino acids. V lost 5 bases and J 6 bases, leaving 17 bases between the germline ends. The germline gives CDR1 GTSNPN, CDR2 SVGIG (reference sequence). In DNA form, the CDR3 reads TGTGCCTGGCCCCGGACTCGGTACGTCGAGCAGTACTTC. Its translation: CAWPRTRYVEQYF.

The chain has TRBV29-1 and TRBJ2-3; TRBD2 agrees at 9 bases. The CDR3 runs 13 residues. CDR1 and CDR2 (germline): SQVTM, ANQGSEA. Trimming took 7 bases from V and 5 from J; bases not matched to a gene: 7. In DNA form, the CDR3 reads TGCAGCGGTAGCGGGAGCCAAGGAGATACGCAGTATTTT. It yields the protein CSGSGSQGDTQYF.

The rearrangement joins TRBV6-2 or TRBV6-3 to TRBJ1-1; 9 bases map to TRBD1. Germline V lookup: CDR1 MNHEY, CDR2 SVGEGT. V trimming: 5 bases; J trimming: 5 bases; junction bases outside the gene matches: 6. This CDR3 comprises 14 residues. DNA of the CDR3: TGTGCCAGCAGTCGGGGACAGGGTCGGACTGAAGCTTTCTTT. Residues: CASSRGQGRTEAFF.

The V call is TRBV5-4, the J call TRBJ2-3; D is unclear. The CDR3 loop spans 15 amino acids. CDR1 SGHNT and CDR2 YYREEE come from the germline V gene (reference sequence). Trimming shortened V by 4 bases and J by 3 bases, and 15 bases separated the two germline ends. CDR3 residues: CASSPRILGTDTQYF. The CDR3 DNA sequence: TGTGCCAGCAGCCCCCGGATCCTGGGGACAGATACGCAGTATTTT.

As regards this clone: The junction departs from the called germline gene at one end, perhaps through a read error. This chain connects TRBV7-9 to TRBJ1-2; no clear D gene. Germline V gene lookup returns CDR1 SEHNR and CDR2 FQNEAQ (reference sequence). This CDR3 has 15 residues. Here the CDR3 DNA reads TGTGCCAGCGGCTTAGGCTCTTCAAAGAACTATGGCTACACCTTC. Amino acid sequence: CASGLGSSKNYGYTF.

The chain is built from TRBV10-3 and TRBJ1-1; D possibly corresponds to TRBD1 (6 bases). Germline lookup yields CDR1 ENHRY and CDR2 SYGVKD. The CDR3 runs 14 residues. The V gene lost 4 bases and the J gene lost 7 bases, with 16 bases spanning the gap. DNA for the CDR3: TGTGCCATCAGTGGGGAGCGGGGGCAAAGTGAAGCTTTCTTT. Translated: CAISGERGQSEAFF.

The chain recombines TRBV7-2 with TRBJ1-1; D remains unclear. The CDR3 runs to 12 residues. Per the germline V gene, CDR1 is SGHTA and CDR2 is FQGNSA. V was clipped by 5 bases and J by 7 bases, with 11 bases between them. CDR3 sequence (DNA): TGTGCCAGCAGCCCTGGGCAGTATGAAGCTTTCTTT. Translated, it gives CASSPGQYEAFF.

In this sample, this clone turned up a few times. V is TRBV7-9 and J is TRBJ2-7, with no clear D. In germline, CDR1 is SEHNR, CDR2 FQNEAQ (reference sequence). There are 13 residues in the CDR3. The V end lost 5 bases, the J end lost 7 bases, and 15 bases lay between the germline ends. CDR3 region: CASSLPSLPEQYF. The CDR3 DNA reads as TGTGCCAGCAGCCTCCCCTCCCTCCCGGAGCAGTACTTC. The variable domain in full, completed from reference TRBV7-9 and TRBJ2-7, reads DTGVSQNPRHKITKRGQNVTFRCDPISEHNRLYWYRQTLGQGPEFLTYFQNEAQLEKSRLLSDRFSAERPKGSFSTLEIQRTEQGDSAMYLCASSLPSLPEQYFGPGTRLTVT.

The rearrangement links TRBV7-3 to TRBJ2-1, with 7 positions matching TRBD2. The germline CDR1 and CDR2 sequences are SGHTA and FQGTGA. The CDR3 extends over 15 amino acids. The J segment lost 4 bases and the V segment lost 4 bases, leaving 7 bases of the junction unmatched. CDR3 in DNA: TGTGCCAGCAGCTCCCTAGCGGCACCTTACAATGAGCAGTTCTTC. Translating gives CASSSLAAPYNEQFF. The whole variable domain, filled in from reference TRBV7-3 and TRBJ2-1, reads GAGVSQTPSNKVTEKGKYVELRCDPISGHTALYWYRQSLGQGPEFLIYFQGTGAADDSGLPNDRFFAVRPEGSVSTLKIQRTERGDSAVYLCASSSLAAPYNEQFFGPGTRLTVL.

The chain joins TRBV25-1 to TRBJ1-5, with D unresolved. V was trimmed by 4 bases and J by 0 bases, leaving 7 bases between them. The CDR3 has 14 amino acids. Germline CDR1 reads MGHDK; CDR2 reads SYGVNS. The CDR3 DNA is TGTGCCAGCAGTGGGGTCGGTAGCAATCAGCCCCAGCATTTT. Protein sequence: CASSGVGSNQPQHF. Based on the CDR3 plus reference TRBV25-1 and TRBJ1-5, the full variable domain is EADIYQTPRYLVIGTGKKITLECSQTMGHDKMYWYQQDPGMELHLIHYSYGVNSTEKGDLSSESTVSRIRTEHFPLTLESARPSHTSQYLCASSGVGSNQPQHFGDGTRLSIL.

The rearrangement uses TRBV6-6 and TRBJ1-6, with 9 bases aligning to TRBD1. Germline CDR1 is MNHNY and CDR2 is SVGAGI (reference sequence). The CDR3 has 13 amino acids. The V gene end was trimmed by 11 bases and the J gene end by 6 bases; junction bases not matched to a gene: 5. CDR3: CAVQDRGNSPLHF. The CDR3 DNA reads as TGTGCCGTACAGGACAGGGGTAATTCACCCCTCCACTTT.

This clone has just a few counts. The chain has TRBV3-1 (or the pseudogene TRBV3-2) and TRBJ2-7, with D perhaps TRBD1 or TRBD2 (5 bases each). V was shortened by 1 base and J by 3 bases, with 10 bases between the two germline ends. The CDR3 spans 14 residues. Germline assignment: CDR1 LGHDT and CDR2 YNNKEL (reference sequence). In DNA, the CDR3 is TGTGCCAGCAGCCAAGCCCCAGGGAGCTACGAGCAGTACTTC. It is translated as CASSQAPGSYEQYF.

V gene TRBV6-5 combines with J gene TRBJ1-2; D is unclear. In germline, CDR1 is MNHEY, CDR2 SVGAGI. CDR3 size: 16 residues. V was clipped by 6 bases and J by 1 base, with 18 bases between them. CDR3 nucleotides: TGTGCCAGCAGCTACGGACGGTGGCCCTTTAACTATGGCTACACCTTC. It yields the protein CASSYGRWPFNYGYTF.

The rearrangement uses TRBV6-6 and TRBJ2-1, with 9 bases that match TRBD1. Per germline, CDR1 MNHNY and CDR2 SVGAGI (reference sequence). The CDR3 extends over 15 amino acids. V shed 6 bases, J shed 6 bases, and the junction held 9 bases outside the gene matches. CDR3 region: CASSGDRERFNEQFF. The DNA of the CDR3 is TGTGCCAGCAGCGGGGACAGGGAAAGATTCAATGAGCAGTTCTTC.

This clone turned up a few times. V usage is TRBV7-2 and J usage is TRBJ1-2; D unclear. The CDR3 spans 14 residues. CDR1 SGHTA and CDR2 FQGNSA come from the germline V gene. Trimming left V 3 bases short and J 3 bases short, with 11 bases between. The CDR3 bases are TGTGCCAGCAGCTTCGTTAGGGCTGACTATGGCTACACCTTC. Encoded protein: CASSFVRADYGYTF. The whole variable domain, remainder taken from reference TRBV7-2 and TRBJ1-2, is GAGVSQSPSNKVTEKGKDVELRCDPISGHTALYWYRQSLGQGLEFLIYFQGNSAPDKSGLPSDRFSAERTGGSVSTLTIQRTQQEDSAVYLCASSFVRADYGYTFGSGTRLTVV.

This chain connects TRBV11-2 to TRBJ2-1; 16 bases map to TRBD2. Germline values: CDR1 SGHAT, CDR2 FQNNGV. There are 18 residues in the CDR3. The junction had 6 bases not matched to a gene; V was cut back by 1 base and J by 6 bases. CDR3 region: CASSLGGTSGRAVNEQFF. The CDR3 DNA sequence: TGTGCCAGCAGCTTAGGCGGGACTAGCGGGAGGGCCGTCAATGAGCAGTTCTTC.

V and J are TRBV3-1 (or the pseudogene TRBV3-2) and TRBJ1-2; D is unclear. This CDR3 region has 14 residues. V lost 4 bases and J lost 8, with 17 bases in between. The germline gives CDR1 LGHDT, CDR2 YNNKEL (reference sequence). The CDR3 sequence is CASSPLWGSVGYTF. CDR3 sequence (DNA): TGTGCCAGCAGCCCGCTGTGGGGTTCGGTGGGCTACACCTTC.

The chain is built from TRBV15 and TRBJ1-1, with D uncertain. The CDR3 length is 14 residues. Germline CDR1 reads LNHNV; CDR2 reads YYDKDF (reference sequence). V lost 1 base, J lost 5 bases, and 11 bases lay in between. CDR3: CATSRGASLTEAFF. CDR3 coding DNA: TGTGCCACCAGCAGAGGGGCCTCCTTAACTGAAGCTTTCTTT.

The CDR3 DNA reads TGTGCCAGCAGTTCGGGGACAGGGGACGGAAACACCATATATTTT. This encodes CASSSGTGDGNTIYF. This sequence joins TRBV27 and TRBJ1-3; 10 bases match TRBD1. Germline assignment: CDR1 MNHEY and CDR2 SMNVEV (reference sequence). The ends lost 4 bases at V and 4 bases at J; junction bases unmatched: 4. The CDR3 covers 15 residues.

The CDR3 DNA reads TGTGCCAGCAGCCAGGCGACAGGGGGCGTCAATCAGCCCCAGCATTTT. The encoded protein is CASSQATGGVNQPQHF. This chain uses TRBV4-2 with TRBJ1-5, with 10 bases identical to TRBD1. The V gene end was trimmed by 3 bases and the J gene end by 3 bases; junction bases not matched to a gene: 5. Looked up from germline, CDR1 is LGHNA and CDR2 is YNFKEQ. This CDR3 spans 16 amino acids.

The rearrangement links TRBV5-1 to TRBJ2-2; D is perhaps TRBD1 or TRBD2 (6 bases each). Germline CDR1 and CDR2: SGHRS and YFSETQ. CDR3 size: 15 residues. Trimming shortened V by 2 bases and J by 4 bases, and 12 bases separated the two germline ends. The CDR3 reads CASSLSRGGTGELFF. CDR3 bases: TGCGCCAGCAGCTTAAGCAGGGGAGGCACCGGGGAGCTGTTTTTT. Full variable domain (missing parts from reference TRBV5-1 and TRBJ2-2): KAGVTQTPRYLIKTRGQQVTLSCSPISGHRSVSWYQQTPGQGLQFLFEYFSETQRNKGNFPGRFSGRQFSNSRSEMNVSTLELGDSALYLCASSLSRGGTGELFFGEGSRLTVL.

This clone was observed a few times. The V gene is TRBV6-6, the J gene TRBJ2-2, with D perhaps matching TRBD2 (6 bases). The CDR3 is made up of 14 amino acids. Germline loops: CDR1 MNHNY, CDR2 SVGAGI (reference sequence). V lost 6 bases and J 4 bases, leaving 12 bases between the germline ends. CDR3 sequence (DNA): TGTGCCAGCAGGCACATGGGGGGCACCGGGGAGCTGTTTTTT. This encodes CASRHMGGTGELFF.

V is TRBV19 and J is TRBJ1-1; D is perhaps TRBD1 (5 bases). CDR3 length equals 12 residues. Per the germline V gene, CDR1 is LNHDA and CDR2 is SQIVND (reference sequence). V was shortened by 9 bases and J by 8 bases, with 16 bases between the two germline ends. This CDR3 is CASGPSWGEAFF. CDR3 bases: TGTGCCAGCGGGCCTTCATGGGGGGAAGCTTTCTTT. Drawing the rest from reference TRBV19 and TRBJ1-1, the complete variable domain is DGGITQSPKYLFRKEGQNVTLSCEQNLNHDAMYWYRQDPGQGLRLIYYSQIVNDFQKGDIAEGYSVSREKKESFPLTVTSAQKNPTAFYLCASGPSWGEAFFGQGTRLTVV.

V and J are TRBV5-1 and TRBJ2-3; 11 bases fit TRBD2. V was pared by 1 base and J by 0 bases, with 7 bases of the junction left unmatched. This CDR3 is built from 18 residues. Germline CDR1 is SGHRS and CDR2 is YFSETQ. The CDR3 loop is CASSLTSGGPPSTDTQYF. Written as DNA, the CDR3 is TGCGCCAGCAGCTTGACTAGCGGGGGACCGCCTAGCACAGATACGCAGTATTTT.

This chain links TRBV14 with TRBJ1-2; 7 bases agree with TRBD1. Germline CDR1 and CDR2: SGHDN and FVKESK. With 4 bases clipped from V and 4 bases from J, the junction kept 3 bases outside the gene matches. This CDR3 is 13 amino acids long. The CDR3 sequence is CASSPDRVYGYTF. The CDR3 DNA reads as TGTGCCAGCAGCCCCGACAGGGTCTATGGCTACACCTTC.

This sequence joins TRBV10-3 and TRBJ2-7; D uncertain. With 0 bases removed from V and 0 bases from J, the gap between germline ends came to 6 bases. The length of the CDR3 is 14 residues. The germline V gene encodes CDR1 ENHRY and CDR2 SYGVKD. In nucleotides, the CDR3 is TGTGCCATCAGTGAGTCGAAGGTCTCCTACGAGCAGTACTTC. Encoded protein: CAISESKVSYEQYF.